This T cell receptor beta chain came from a study of blood T cell repertoires in COVID-19. The data were produced by immunoSEQ multiplex PCR, yet TCRdb's version contains in-frame clones alone and is incomplete. The sample includes 150,000 to 200,000 clones, 82% of them seen just once. The V end lost 5 bases, the J end lost 8 bases, and 12 bases lay between the germline ends. This CDR3 comprises 12 residues. Germline lookup yields CDR1 SGHVS and CDR2 FQNEAQ. Sequencing was performed on PBMCs or T cells enriched from blood (not recorded which). The chain employs TRBV7-8 and TRBJ1-2, with D possibly TRBD1 on 6 matching bases. The clonotype originates from a woman in her fifties or sixties with acute COVID-19. CDR3 sequence: CASSGYRDGYTF. The CDR3 DNA is TGTGCCAGCAGCGGCTACAGGGACGGCTACACCTTC.